Shown below are 27 T cell receptor beta chains from a single sample sequenced in a study of cytomegalovirus exposure and HLA in healthy donors. In the PCR, 60 Vbeta and 13 Jbeta primers were used. The protocol was immunoSEQ multiplex PCR, while the TCRdb copy is restricted to in-frame clones and leaves out a portion. The repertoire has a few hundred thousand clones, more than 65% of them found once; the top ten carry approximately 1.9%. Sequencing input: PBMCs. Receptors were obtained from a woman under 40 in good health and CMV-seronegative.

The chain has TRBV7-3 and TRBJ1-2, with D unclear. V was clipped by 5 bases and J by 5 bases, with 18 bases between them. The CDR3 contains 15 residues. Per the germline V gene, CDR1 is SGHTA and CDR2 is FQGTGA. The CDR3 DNA reads as TGTGCCAGCAGCCCCTCCCCGGGAGGGAGGTATGGCTACACCTTC. Amino acid sequence: CASSPSPGGRYGYTF.

The chain is built from TRBV7-9 and TRBJ2-7, with 11 bases identical to TRBD1. Per germline, CDR1 SEHNR and CDR2 FQNEAQ (reference sequence). The CDR3 totals 15 residues. After removal of 6 bases from V and 2 bases from J, the junction contained 6 bases not matched to a gene. The CDR3 is CASRRGQGAPYEQYF. CDR3 bases: TGTGCCAGCAGACGAGGACAGGGGGCGCCCTACGAGCAGTACTTC.

The sample holds one count of this clone. This sequence joins TRBV7-9 and TRBJ2-1, with 10 bases that match TRBD1. Germline assignment: CDR1 SEHNR and CDR2 FQNEAQ (reference sequence). J was trimmed by 2 bases and V by 10 bases; bases with no gene match: 8. The CDR3 loop spans 15 amino acids. In DNA form, the CDR3 reads TGTGCCACAACCCCGACAGGGGGCCCCTACAATGAGCAGTTCTTC. Translation gives CATTPTGGPYNEQFF.

This chain connects TRBV7-3 to TRBJ2-1; D possibly corresponds to TRBD2 (5 bases). The CDR3 spans 15 residues. Trimming removed 5 bases from V and 0 bases from J, with 11 bases in between. Germline loops: CDR1 SGHTA, CDR2 FQGTGA. CDR3 residues: CASSESGDSYNEQFF. The CDR3 DNA follows: TGTGCCAGCAGCGAGAGCGGAGACTCCTACAATGAGCAGTTCTTC.

The chain recombines TRBV29-1 with TRBJ2-5, with 11 bases aligning to TRBD2. The CDR3 runs to 17 residues. With V trimmed by 4 bases and J by 0 bases, 10 bases remained unmatched. The germline V gene encodes CDR1 SQVTM and CDR2 ANQGSEA. The CDR3 loop is CSVGVLAGGRNQETQYF. The CDR3 bases are TGCAGCGTTGGTGTGTTAGCGGGGGGGAGGAACCAAGAGACCCAGTACTTC. Complete variable domain (other parts from reference TRBV29-1 and TRBJ2-5): SAVISQKPSRDICQRGTSLTIQCQVDSQVTMMFWYRQQPGQSLTLIATANQGSEATYESGFVIDKFPISRPNLTFSTLTVSNMSPEDSSIYLCSVGVLAGGRNQETQYFGPGTRLLVL.

The gene calls are TRBV19 and TRBJ1-4, with D hard to call. The germline CDR1 and CDR2 sequences are LNHDA and SQIVND (reference sequence). The CDR3 extends over 14 amino acids. The V and J ends lost 3 bases and 4 bases respectively, with 9 bases between them. DNA of the CDR3: TGTGCCAGTAGTATGCAGGCGATTAATGAAAAACTGTTTTTT. Translated, it gives CASSMQAINEKLFF.

The V gene is TRBV28, the J gene TRBJ1-1, with TRBD1 matching 12 bases. The CDR3 loop spans 15 amino acids. The germline V gene has CDR1 MDHEN and CDR2 SYDVKM. J was trimmed by 6 bases and V by 8 bases; bases with no gene match: 10. CDR3 region: CASGTGGVMVAEAFF. The DNA for the CDR3 is TGTGCCAGCGGGACAGGGGGCGTAATGGTGGCTGAAGCTTTCTTT. Full variable domain (rest looked up from reference TRBV28 and TRBJ1-1): DVKVTQSSRYLVKRTGEKVFLECVQDMDHENMFWYRQDPGLGLRLIYFSYDVKMKEKGDIPEGYSVSREKKERFSLILESASTNQTSMYLCASGTGGVMVAEAFFGQGTRLTVV.

DNA for the CDR3: TGTGCCAGCAGTCCCGGGACAGGGGGAGGGAATGGCTACACCTTC. The encoded protein is CASSPGTGGGNGYTF. This rearrangement joins TRBV27 to TRBJ1-2; 11 positions match TRBD1. The CDR3 contains 15 residues. V was clipped by 5 bases and J by 6 bases; unmatched bases: 8. Germline loops: CDR1 MNHEY, CDR2 SMNVEV (reference sequence).

The chain links TRBV5-6 to TRBJ2-5; a weak D match, TRBD2 (5 bases). Germline V lookup: CDR1 SGHDT, CDR2 YYEEEE. The CDR3 consists of 13 residues. The V end lost 4 bases, the J end lost 5 bases, and 12 bases lay between the germline ends. CDR3 residues: CASSPDWVETQYF. The CDR3 DNA sequence: TGTGCCAGCAGCCCGGACTGGGTGGAGACCCAGTACTTC. The full variable domain, completed using reference TRBV5-6 and TRBJ2-5, is DAGVTQSPTHLIKTRGQQVTLRCSPKSGHDTVSWYQQALGQGPQFIFQYYEEEERQRGNFPDRFSGHQFPNYSSELNVNALLLGDSALYLCASSPDWVETQYFGPGTRLLVL.

The chain uses TRBV6-5 and TRBJ1-2; 9 bases are shared with TRBD1. Germline V CDR1 and CDR2: MNHEY, SVGAGI. The junction had 4 bases not matched to a gene; V was cut back by 5 bases and J by 6 bases. The length of the CDR3 is 13 residues. DNA for the CDR3: TGTGCCAGCAGTATCGGGACAGGGAATGGCTACACCTTC. Its translation is CASSIGTGNGYTF.

The chain has TRBV6-1 and TRBJ2-7; D is uncertain. This CDR3 region has 13 residues. Germline CDR1 is MNHNS and CDR2 is SASEGT. V was cut by 6 bases and J by 3 bases, with 12 bases left in between. The CDR3 sequence is CASRAPSVYEQYF. DNA for the CDR3: TGTGCCAGCAGGGCCCCCAGCGTCTACGAGCAGTACTTC.

The V and J genes are TRBV9 and TRBJ2-4, with 8 bases fitting TRBD2. The length of the CDR3 is 15 residues. Germline CDR1 and CDR2: SGDLS and YYNGEE. V trimming: 0 bases; J trimming: 7 bases; junction bases outside the gene matches: 6. CDR3 sequence (DNA): TGTGCCAGCAGCGTAGGTTCGGGAGGGGCGAACATTCAGTACTTC. Residues: CASSVGSGGANIQYF.

The chain couples TRBV19 to TRBJ2-2; 8 nucleotides line up with TRBD1. The CDR3 is made up of 17 amino acids. Germline CDR1 reads LNHDA; CDR2 reads SQIVND (reference sequence). The ends lost 5 bases at V and 5 bases at J; junction bases unmatched: 13. DNA for the CDR3: TGTGCCAGTAGTCCCCAGACAGGGGTACTTATAACCGGGGAGCTGTTTTTT. Its translation: CASSPQTGVLITGELFF.

As concerns this clone: This CDR3 is also generated by other DNA sequences in the sample. The V and J genes are TRBV7-8 and TRBJ2-7; tentatively, D is TRBD1 (6 bases). The V gene's germline CDR1 is SGHVS and CDR2 FQNEAQ. This CDR3 has 14 residues. Trimming removed 0 bases at V and 4 bases at J, with 10 bases between. As DNA, the CDR3 is TGTGCCAGCAGCTTAGCCCAGGGGCCATACGAGCAGTACTTC. Translated: CASSLAQGPYEQYF. Combining the CDR3 with reference TRBV7-8 and TRBJ2-7 gives the whole variable domain GAGVSQSPRYKVAKRGQDVALRCDPISGHVSLFWYQQALGQGPEFLTYFQNEAQLDKSGLPSDRFFAERPEGSVSTLKIQRTQQEDSAVYLCASSLAQGPYEQYFGPGTRLTVT.

The V call is TRBV5-5, the J call TRBJ1-2; possible D gene TRBD1, 5 bases. The V and J ends lost 4 bases and 12 bases respectively, with 19 bases between them. The CDR3 covers 13 residues. The germline CDR1 and CDR2 sequences are SGHKS and YYEKEE (reference sequence). The CDR3 is CASSPWTGRGDTF. CDR3 in DNA: TGTGCCAGCAGCCCCTGGACGGGCCGGGGGGACACCTTC.

The rearrangement uses TRBV5-6 and TRBJ1-4; 10 nucleotides line up with TRBD1. Germline V gene data show CDR1 as SGHDT and CDR2 as YYEEEE. The J segment lost 8 bases and the V segment lost 0 bases, leaving 4 bases of the junction unmatched. There are 15 residues in the CDR3. The chain's CDR3 is CASSLGTGGREKLFF. CDR3 nucleotides: TGTGCCAGCAGCTTGGGGACAGGGGGTCGGGAAAAACTGTTTTTT. Full variable domain (remainder filled in from reference TRBV5-6 and TRBJ1-4): DAGVTQSPTHLIKTRGQQVTLRCSPKSGHDTVSWYQQALGQGPQFIFQYYEEEERQRGNFPDRFSGHQFPNYSSELNVNALLLGDSALYLCASSLGTGGREKLFFGSGTQLSVL.

This clone came up once. J is TRBJ1-1 and V is TRBV6-5; tentative D call: TRBD1 (5 bases). Germline V lookup: CDR1 MNHEY, CDR2 SVGAGI. V lost 0 bases to trimming and J lost 2 bases, with 13 bases between them. This CDR3 has 16 amino acids. This chain's CDR3 is CASSYSQTAVNTEAFF. The CDR3 coding sequence is TGTGCCAGCAGTTACTCCCAGACAGCTGTAAACACTGAAGCTTTCTTT.

This rearrangement joins TRBV19 to TRBJ1-5, with unresolved D. Germline-derived CDR1 and CDR2 are LNHDA and SQIVND (reference sequence). Trimming stripped 4 bases from V and 3 bases from J, with 7 bases between. The CDR3 runs to 13 residues. The CDR3 DNA reads as TGTGCCAGTAGTACGAACTACAATCAGCCCCAGCATTTT. Protein sequence: CASSTNYNQPQHF.

This rearrangement joins TRBV25-1 to TRBJ1-1; D may be TRBD1 (6 bases). CDR3 length equals 14 residues. Germline V lookup: CDR1 MGHDK, CDR2 SYGVNS. The V end was cut by 3 bases, the J end by 7 bases, with 15 bases between. CDR3 amino acids: CASSDLDSGLEAFF. DNA for the CDR3: TGTGCCAGCAGTGACTTGGACAGCGGACTTGAAGCTTTCTTT.

This rearrangement joins TRBV6-1 to TRBJ1-2; D call uncertain. The V and J ends lost 8 bases and 6 bases respectively, with 16 bases between them. From germline, CDR1 is MNHNS and CDR2 SASEGT. This CDR3 has 13 amino acids. Here the CDR3 reads CASGYDTGDGYTF. The CDR3 DNA reads TGTGCCAGCGGATACGACACCGGGGATGGCTACACCTTC.

The V gene is TRBV10-3, the J gene TRBJ2-1; TRBD2 might be the D (5 bases). Germline V gene data show CDR1 as ENHRY and CDR2 as SYGVKD. V was shortened by 8 bases and J by 5 bases, with 10 bases between the two germline ends. This CDR3 has 12 residues. Here the CDR3 DNA reads TGTGCCATCGGGAGTATGAACAATGAGCAGTTCTTC. It specifies CAIGSMNNEQFF.

The gene calls are TRBV7-6 and TRBJ2-5; 7 nucleotides agree with TRBD2. V trimming: 0 bases; J trimming: 5 bases; junction bases outside the gene matches: 3. Germline V gives CDR1 SGHVS, CDR2 FNYEAQ. The CDR3 is 14 residues long. In DNA, the CDR3 is TGTGCCAGCAGCTTAGCGGGAGGGGAGGAGACCCAGTACTTC. Its translation: CASSLAGGEETQYF.

The chain combines TRBV14 with TRBJ2-7; D is perhaps TRBD2 (5 bases). The CDR3 is made up of 16 amino acids. Germline values: CDR1 SGHDN, CDR2 FVKESK. V gave up 0 bases and J gave up 3 bases, with 15 bases separating them. The CDR3 coding sequence is TGTGCCAGCAGCCAAGAAAGCGGATACCCCCGCTACGAGCAGTACTTC. Translated: CASSQESGYPRYEQYF.

The chain has TRBV12-5 and TRBJ2-3; TRBD1 matches at 7 bases. Trimming removed 5 bases from V and 3 bases from J; junction bases left unmatched: 14. CDR1 and CDR2 from the germline V gene are LGHNT and FRNRAP. This CDR3 is 17 amino acids long. DNA for the CDR3: TGTGCTAGTGGTGTCTGGGGACAGTCAAGAAGAACAGATACGCAGTATTTT. Amino acid sequence: CASGVWGQSRRTDTQYF.

CDR3 nucleotide sequence: TGTGCCAGCAGTTTATCGCCACTAGCGGGGGCTTACACAGATACGCAGTATTTT. This translates into CASSLSPLAGAYTDTQYF. The chain recombines TRBV27 with TRBJ2-3; 11 bases align to TRBD2. This CDR3 region has 18 residues. Germline-derived CDR1 and CDR2 are MNHEY and SMNVEV (reference sequence). Unmatched junction bases numbered 7, after V lost 0 bases and J lost 2 bases.

This chain uses TRBV9 with TRBJ2-5; TRBD2 aligns across 13 bases. Unmatched junction bases numbered 15, after V lost 6 bases and J lost 1 base. Per germline, CDR1 SGDLS and CDR2 YYNGEE. This CDR3 has 19 residues. CDR3 amino acids: CASNVGGTSGTALQETQYF. The CDR3 DNA is TGTGCCAGCAACGTTGGGGGGACTAGCGGGACCGCCCTCCAAGAGACCCAGTACTTC. The full variable domain, with the rest looked up from reference TRBV9 and TRBJ2-5, is DSGVTQTPKHLITATGQRVTLRCSPRSGDLSVYWYQQSLDQGLQFLIQYYNGEERAKGNILERFSAQQFPDLHSELNLSSLELGDSALYFCASNVGGTSGTALQETQYFGPGTRLLVL.

The gene calls are TRBV27 and TRBJ2-1, with TRBD2 matching over 7 bases. The CDR3 has 15 amino acids. V lost 10 bases and J lost 3; bases outside the gene matches: 12. Germline V gives CDR1 MNHEY, CDR2 SMNVEV (reference sequence). The CDR3: CATKGLDVVYNEQFF. CDR3 nucleotide sequence: TGTGCCACCAAAGGACTAGACGTAGTCTACAATGAGCAGTTCTTC.